This T cell receptor (beta chain) was identified in a study of blood T cell repertoires in COVID-19. Assay: immunoSEQ multiplex PCR; the TCRdb copy retains only in-frame clones and omits some. The sample lists about 11,000 clones; roughly nine tenths were seen once. The CDR3 consists of 14 residues. Sequenced sample: peripheral blood. This receptor was obtained from a woman aged 60-75 years with active COVID-19. V usage is TRBV21-1 and J usage is TRBJ2-7; the table assigns TRBD1, which was not confirmed against the DNA. TRBV21-1 is given as a pseudogene. CDR3 protein: CAGSRGQSSYEQYV. The CDR3 DNA follows: TGTGCCGGCAGCCGAGGACAGAGCTCCTACGAGCAGTACGTC.